This TCR beta chain comes out of a study of blood T cell repertoires in COVID-19. At the level of the study: COVID-19 samples from acute and convalescent phases originated in the United States, Italy and Spain.

Participant reports of clinical history set cohort assignment. Generated by immunoSEQ multiplex PCR, the TCRdb table keeps only in-frame clones and is missing some. Of under 250,000 clones in the sample, 65% to 85% are singletons; the top ten hold approximately 3.6%. The CDR3 consists of 14 residues. The V segment lost 3 bases and the J segment 8 bases; nucleotides outside the gene matches: 7. Per the germline V gene, CDR1 is SEHNR and CDR2 is FQNEAQ (reference sequence). The TCR was taken from a woman between 55 and 75 years old who had recovered from COVID-19. What was sequenced was PBMCs or T cells enriched from blood (not recorded which). This chain uses TRBV7-9 with TRBJ1-3, with TRBD1 matching over 7 bases. The CDR3 loop reads CASSLTGTDDTIYF. CDR3 in DNA: TGTGCCAGCAGCTTGACAGGGACCGATGACACCATATATTTT.